The 31 T cell receptor beta chains presented below share a single source sample, sequenced in a study of blood T cell repertoires in COVID-19. The protocol was immunoSEQ multiplex PCR, while the TCRdb copy is restricted to in-frame clones and leaves out a portion. Of roughly 320,000 clones detected, roughly 85% appear once; the ten largest clones hold approximately 7.5%. The sequencing sample was made of peripheral blood. The receptors stem from a human donor in a cohort sampled during active COVID-19.

The V call is TRBV6-5, the J call TRBJ1-2; possibly TRBD1 for D (5 bases). The CDR3 runs to 11 residues. Germline loops: CDR1 MNHEY, CDR2 SVGAGI. Trimming took 11 bases from V and 8 from J, leaving 15 bases between them. The CDR3 is CAYLRGDGYTF. The CDR3 DNA sequence: TGTGCCTATCTACGGGGGGACGGCTACACCTTC.

Details on this clone: Other nucleotide sequences from this sample produce the same CDR3. The chain combines TRBV5-1 with TRBJ1-4, with 10 bases identical to TRBD1. Losses at the gene ends were 0 bases for V and 8 bases for J; bases not matched to a gene: 4. CDR3 length equals 15 residues. CDR1 is SGHRS, CDR2 YFSETQ, per germline. DNA for the CDR3: TGCGCCAGCAGCTTGGGGGACAGGGGTGACGAAAAACTGTTTTTT. Residues: CASSLGDRGDEKLFF.

The chain uses TRBV10-1 and TRBJ2-3; D is undetermined. This CDR3 has 11 amino acids. The germline V gene has CDR1 WNHNN and CDR2 SYGVQD (reference sequence). DNA of the CDR3: TGCCTTCTCGAGAACACAGATACGCAGTATTTT. Its translation is CLLENTDTQYF.

V and J are TRBV9 and TRBJ1-5, with 9 bases aligning to TRBD1. Germline CDR1 SGDLS, CDR2 YYNGEE. V dropped 4 bases and J dropped 4; count of bases not matched to a gene: 9. This CDR3 has 16 residues. DNA for the CDR3: TGTGCCAGCAGCCCAGGCTGGGGACAGGGAAATCAGCCCCAGCATTTT. Its translation is CASSPGWGQGNQPQHF.

A single count supports this clone. This chain links TRBV6-6 with TRBJ1-2; 7 bases map to TRBD1. This CDR3 is 17 amino acids long. V trimming: 5 bases; J trimming: 0 bases; junction bases outside the gene matches: 12. Germline V gene sequence: CDR1 MNHNY, CDR2 SVGAGI (reference sequence). CDR3 bases: TGTGCCAGCAGTCGACAGGGTAAGGGGATGCCTAACTATGGCTACACCTTC. As protein: CASSRQGKGMPNYGYTF.

The chain employs TRBV6-1 and TRBJ1-5; a weak D match, TRBD1 (6 bases). The germline V gene encodes CDR1 MNHNS and CDR2 SASEGT. Trimming took 4 bases from V and 0 from J, leaving 16 bases between them. This CDR3 is built from 17 residues. The CDR3 DNA follows: TGTGCCAGCAGTGCGTACAACAGGGATTATAGCAATCAGCCCCAGCATTTT. It codes for CASSAYNRDYSNQPQHF.

V and J are TRBV11-2 and TRBJ1-2; TRBD1 aligns across 7 bases. Germline-derived CDR1 and CDR2 are SGHAT and FQNNGV. The trim removed 5 bases at V and 0 bases at J, leaving 6 bases unmatched. The CDR3 consists of 15 residues. CDR3 loop: CASSAGTDTNYGYTF. CDR3 bases: TGTGCCAGCAGCGCCGGGACAGACACTAACTATGGCTACACCTTC.

This clone was recorded a few times. The chain is built from TRBV7-9 and TRBJ1-4, with 9 bases fitting TRBD1. The V gene's germline CDR1 is SEHNR and CDR2 FQNEAQ (reference sequence). J lost 5 bases, V lost 3 bases, and 4 bases had no gene match. This CDR3 comprises 15 residues. The CDR3 spells CASSFLGTGNEKLFF. For the CDR3, the DNA is TGTGCCAGCAGCTTTCTGGGGACAGGGAATGAAAAACTGTTTTTT.

The rearrangement links TRBV11-3 to TRBJ2-1; 9 bases map to TRBD2. V lost 1 base to trimming and J lost 7 bases; unmatched junction nucleotides: 5. Germline V CDR1 and CDR2: SGHNT, YENEEA. CDR3 length equals 15 residues. For the CDR3, the DNA is TGTGCCAGCAGCTTAGGAGCGGGGGGTACGAATGAGCAGTTCTTC. It codes for CASSLGAGGTNEQFF.

This clone is a singleton in its sample. The rearrangement joins TRBV5-1 to TRBJ1-1, with D perhaps TRBD1 (5 bases). The germline CDR1 and CDR2 sequences are SGHRS and YFSETQ. The CDR3 contains 17 residues. V was pared by 2 bases and J by 3 bases, with 20 bases between. CDR3 DNA sequence: TGCGCCAGCAGCTTAGGGGTGGTCATCGGTATGGACACTGAAGCTTTCTTT. It translates to CASSLGVVIGMDTEAFF.

This chain uses TRBV7-3 with TRBJ2-5, with 7 bases fitting TRBD2. This CDR3 contains 15 residues. V gave up 1 base and J gave up 5 bases; unmatched junction bases: 7. Germline V gene sequence: CDR1 SGHTA, CDR2 FQGTGA. The DNA for the CDR3 is TGTGCCAGCAGCTTAATTGGGGGGGTAGCGGAGACCCAGTACTTC. Its translation is CASSLIGGVAETQYF. Looking up the rest from reference TRBV7-3 and TRBJ2-5 gives the full variable domain: GAGVSQTPSNKVTEKGKYVELRCDPISGHTALYWYRQSLGQGPEFLIYFQGTGAADDSGLPNDRFFAVRPEGSVSTLKIQRTERGDSAVYLCASSLIGGVAETQYFGPGTRLLVL.

The chain links TRBV9 to TRBJ2-6, with D unresolved. The CDR3 is 14 amino acids. The germline CDR1 and CDR2 sequences are SGDLS and YYNGEE. The ends were cut back, 4 bases at V and 0 bases at J, with 5 bases in the middle. The CDR3 sequence is CASSRYSGANVLTF. The CDR3 DNA reads as TGTGCCAGCAGCCGTTACTCTGGGGCCAACGTCCTGACTTTC.

The chain employs TRBV5-6 and TRBJ1-4, with D perhaps matching TRBD1 (5 bases). Trimming cost V 4 bases and J 3 bases, with 13 bases left between them. Germline CDR1 and CDR2: SGHDT and YYEEEE. CDR3 length equals 15 residues. CDR3 in amino acids: CASSVQGTANEKLFF. In DNA, the CDR3 is TGTGCCAGCAGCGTCCAGGGTACGGCTAATGAAAAACTGTTTTTT. The full variable domain, in which reference TRBV5-6 and TRBJ1-4 provide the parts outside the CDR3, is DAGVTQSPTHLIKTRGQQVTLRCSPKSGHDTVSWYQQALGQGPQFIFQYYEEEERQRGNFPDRFSGHQFPNYSSELNVNALLLGDSALYLCASSVQGTANEKLFFGSGTQLSVL.

The chain has TRBV3-1 (or the pseudogene TRBV3-2) and TRBJ2-5; D gene unclear. Germline CDR1 LGHDT, CDR2 YNNKEL (reference sequence). Trimming left V 0 bases short and J 10 bases short, with 6 bases between. This CDR3 spans 11 amino acids. Written as DNA, the CDR3 is TGTGCCAGCAGCCAAGATCGGAGCCAGTACTTC. Translating gives CASSQDRSQYF.

In its sample, this clone was seen a few times. The chain uses TRBV4-1 and TRBJ2-7; 11 bases agree with TRBD1. The CDR3 has 12 residues. The V and J ends lost 8 bases and 4 bases, in that order; junction bases with no gene match: 1. Germline CDR1 and CDR2: MGHRA and YSYEKL. The CDR3 sequence is CASGTGGYEQYF. As DNA, the CDR3 is TGCGCCAGCGGGACAGGGGGATACGAGCAGTACTTC.

This sequence joins TRBV20-1 and TRBJ1-5; tentatively, D is TRBD1 (6 bases). The length of the CDR3 is 13 residues. Trimming took 3 bases from V and 3 from J, leaving 9 bases between them. Germline CDR1 is DFQATT and CDR2 is SNEGSKA (reference sequence). The CDR3 DNA sequence: TGCAGTGCTAGTGACAGGTACAATCAGCCCCAGCATTTT. It translates to CSASDRYNQPQHF.

The chain has TRBV28 and TRBJ2-3; 7 bases agree with TRBD1. Germline trimming cut 5 bases from V and 2 bases from J; bases unmatched to any gene: 7. CDR1 and CDR2 (germline): MDHEN, SYDVKM. The CDR3 is 15 amino acids. CDR3 DNA sequence: TGTGCCAGCAGTCGAAGGACAGGTAACACAGATACGCAGTATTTT. It yields the protein CASSRRTGNTDTQYF.

In the case of this clone: One junction end disagrees with the germline gene, perhaps due to a read error. The V call is TRBV4-1, the J call TRBJ1-1; D might be TRBD1 (5 bases). CDR3 length equals 14 residues. CDR1 and CDR2 from the germline V gene are MGHRA and YSYEKL. This CDR3 reads CASNQVQGGTEAFF. CDR3 coding DNA: TGCGCCAGCAACCAAGTCCAGGGAGGGACTGAAGCTTTCTTT.

The count of this clone is one. The rearrangement uses TRBV7-9 and TRBJ1-1, with a possible D match to TRBD1 (6 bases). Trimming removed 4 bases from V and 0 bases from J, with 9 bases in between. Germline-derived CDR1 and CDR2 are SEHNR and FQNEAQ (reference sequence). CDR3 size: 14 residues. The CDR3 coding sequence is TGTGCCAGCAGCTGGCAGGGGTTGAACACTGAAGCTTTCTTT. This gives the protein CASSWQGLNTEAFF. The complete variable domain, with remaining parts taken from reference TRBV7-9 and TRBJ1-1, reads DTGVSQNPRHKITKRGQNVTFRCDPISEHNRLYWYRQTLGQGPEFLTYFQNEAQLEKSRLLSDRFSAERPKGSFSTLEIQRTEQGDSAMYLCASSWQGLNTEAFFGQGTRLTVV.

The chain is built from TRBV20-1 and TRBJ2-7; D is ambiguous. Trimming removed 7 bases at V and 0 bases at J, with 7 bases between. Per the germline V gene, CDR1 is DFQATT and CDR2 is SNEGSKA (reference sequence). This CDR3 spans 11 amino acids. CDR3 region: CSVTDSYEQYF. CDR3 DNA sequence: TGCAGTGTAACAGACTCCTACGAGCAGTACTTC.

This clone has a handful of counts. The chain is built from TRBV27 and TRBJ2-2; possibly TRBD1 for D (6 bases). Trimming left V 6 bases short and J 7 bases short, with 15 bases between. CDR1 and CDR2 from the germline V gene are MNHEY and SMNVEV (reference sequence). This CDR3 has 14 amino acids. This CDR3 is CASSFIRGVGELFF. CDR3 nucleotides: TGTGCCAGCAGCTTTATCAGGGGAGTCGGGGAGCTGTTTTTT.

This chain joins TRBV6-5 and TRBJ1-4; possible D gene TRBD1, 5 bases. The CDR3 loop spans 15 amino acids. V dropped 8 bases and J dropped 0 bases, with 13 bases sitting between them. Per the germline V gene, CDR1 is MNHEY and CDR2 is SVGAGI. The CDR3 here is CASRLGDATNEKLFF. The DNA of the CDR3 is TGTGCCAGCCGACTAGGGGACGCAACTAATGAAAAACTGTTTTTT.

With respect to this clone: Compared with germline, one end of the junction differs, possibly owing to a read error. The chain carries TRBV11-2 and TRBJ2-7, with a tentative D call TRBD2 (7 bases). This CDR3 region has 16 residues. Germline values: CDR1 SGHAT, CDR2 FQNNGV. The CDR3 coding sequence is TGTGCCAGCACCTTAATTAGGGGGGGGCCGAGGGACGAGCAGTACTTC. It is translated as CASTLIRGGPRDEQYF.

The rearrangement joins TRBV28 to TRBJ1-2; tentatively, D is TRBD1 (6 bases). Germline-derived CDR1 and CDR2 are MDHEN and SYDVKM. The CDR3 covers 13 residues. The germline V and J ends were trimmed by 2 bases and 2 bases, with 6 bases remaining between them. CDR3 in DNA: TGTGCCAGCAGTTTAGGACAGAACTATGGCTACACCTTC. This translates into CASSLGQNYGYTF.

This sequence joins TRBV5-4 and TRBJ2-7; a possible D gene is TRBD1 (6 bases). The germline V and J ends were trimmed by 0 bases and 0 bases, with 7 bases remaining between them. Germline lookup yields CDR1 SGHNT and CDR2 YYREEE (reference sequence). This CDR3 spans 14 amino acids. CDR3 sequence: CASSLDRVSYEQYF. Written as DNA, the CDR3 is TGTGCCAGCAGCTTGGACAGGGTCTCCTACGAGCAGTACTTC.

The CDR3 sequence: CASSPGQADFNQPQHF. In DNA, the CDR3 is TGCGCCAGCAGCCCGGGACAGGCCGATTTCAATCAGCCCCAGCATTTT. The genes are TRBV5-1 and TRBJ1-5; TRBD1 aligns across 8 bases. This CDR3 has 16 residues. With V trimmed by 4 bases and J by 3 bases, 9 bases remained unmatched. Looked up from germline, CDR1 is SGHRS and CDR2 is YFSETQ.

This clone was observed many times. The J gene is TRBJ2-3, the V gene TRBV9; 7 bases align to TRBD1. Losses at the gene ends were 5 bases for V and 2 bases for J; bases not matched to a gene: 8. The CDR3 extends over 15 amino acids. Germline loops: CDR1 SGDLS, CDR2 YYNGEE. The CDR3 loop reads CASRYRDSFTDTQYF. The CDR3 DNA sequence: TGTGCCAGCAGATACCGGGACAGTTTCACAGATACGCAGTATTTT.

This chain uses TRBV2 with TRBJ1-2; D may be TRBD1 (6 bases). Germline-derived CDR1 and CDR2 are SNHLY and FYNNEI. The CDR3 totals 15 residues. The V gene lost 3 bases and the J gene lost 2 bases, with 13 bases spanning the gap. The CDR3 bases are TGTGCCAGCAGTGAGCTGAGGACAGTCAACTATGGCTACACCTTC. This encodes CASSELRTVNYGYTF.

This chain links TRBV6-2 or TRBV6-3 with TRBJ1-1, with D possibly matching TRBD1 (6 bases). Looked up from germline, CDR1 is MNHEY and CDR2 is SVGEGT. The CDR3 contains 14 residues. V was clipped by 2 bases and J by 7 bases, with 14 bases between them. CDR3 nucleotides: TGTGCCAGCAGTTACACAGGGTCGGGTGATGAAGCTTTCTTT. Its protein is CASSYTGSGDEAFF.

This chain connects TRBV9 to TRBJ2-4, with 7 bases lining up with TRBD1. The junction had 15 bases not matched to a gene; V was cut back by 4 bases and J by 5 bases. Germline CDR1 is SGDLS and CDR2 is YYNGEE. This CDR3 spans 17 amino acids. As DNA, the CDR3 is TGTGCCAGCAGCCCCACAGGGGCGTCTAGGGTAGAAAACATTCAGTACTTC. Protein product: CASSPTGASRVENIQYF.

This chain links TRBV14 with TRBJ2-3; 8 nucleotides line up with TRBD2. The ends lost 4 bases at V and 6 bases at J; junction bases unmatched: 9. The CDR3 extends over 15 amino acids. Germline V gives CDR1 SGHDN, CDR2 FVKESK. The CDR3 coding sequence is TGTGCCAGCAGCCGCTTAGGGACTAGTTCGGATACGCAGTATTTT. It translates to CASSRLGTSSDTQYF. The full variable domain, completed using reference TRBV14 and TRBJ2-3, is EAGVTQFPSHSVIEKGQTVTLRCDPISGHDNLYWYRRVMGKEIKFLLHFVKESKQDESGMPNNRFLAERTGGTYSTLKVQPAELEDSGVYFCASSRLGTSSDTQYFGPGTRLTVL.